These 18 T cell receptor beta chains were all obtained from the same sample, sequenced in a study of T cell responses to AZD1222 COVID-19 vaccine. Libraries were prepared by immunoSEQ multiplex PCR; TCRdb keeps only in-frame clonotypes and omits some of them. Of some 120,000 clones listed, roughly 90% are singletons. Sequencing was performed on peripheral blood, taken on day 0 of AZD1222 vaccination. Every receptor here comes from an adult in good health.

CDR3 region: CASSPGVADTQYF. The CDR3 region has the DNA TGTGCCAGCTCACCTGGGGTCGCAGATACGCAGTATTTT. This chain connects TRBV18 to TRBJ2-3; D is unclear. Per the germline V gene, CDR1 is KGHSH and CDR2 is LQKENI. This CDR3 has 13 residues. Trimming shortened V by 3 bases and J by 4 bases, and 8 bases separated the two germline ends.

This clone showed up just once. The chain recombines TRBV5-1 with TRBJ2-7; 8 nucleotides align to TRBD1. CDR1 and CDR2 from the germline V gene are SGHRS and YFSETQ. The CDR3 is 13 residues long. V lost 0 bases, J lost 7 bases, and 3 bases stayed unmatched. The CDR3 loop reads CASSLGQGPEQYF. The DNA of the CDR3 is TGCGCCAGCAGCTTGGGACAGGGGCCGGAGCAGTACTTC.

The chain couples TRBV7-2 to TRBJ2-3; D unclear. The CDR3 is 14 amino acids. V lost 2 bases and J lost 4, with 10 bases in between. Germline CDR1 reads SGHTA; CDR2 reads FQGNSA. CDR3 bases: TGTGCCAGCAGCTTAATCTTGGGCGCAGATACGCAGTATTTT. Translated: CASSLILGADTQYF.

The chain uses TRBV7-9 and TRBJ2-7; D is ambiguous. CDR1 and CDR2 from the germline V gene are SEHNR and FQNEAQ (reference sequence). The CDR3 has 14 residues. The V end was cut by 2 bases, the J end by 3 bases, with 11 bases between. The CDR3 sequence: CASSLTGLGYEQYF. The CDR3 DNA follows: TGTGCCAGCAGCTTAACGGGTCTTGGCTACGAGCAGTACTTC.

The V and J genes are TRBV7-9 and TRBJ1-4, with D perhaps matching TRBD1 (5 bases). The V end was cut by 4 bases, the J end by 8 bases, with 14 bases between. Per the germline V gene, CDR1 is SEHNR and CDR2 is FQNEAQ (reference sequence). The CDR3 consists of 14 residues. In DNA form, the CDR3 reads TGTGCCAGCAGCTCGGGACTCTCGGGGGAAAAACTGTTTTTT. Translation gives CASSSGLSGEKLFF.

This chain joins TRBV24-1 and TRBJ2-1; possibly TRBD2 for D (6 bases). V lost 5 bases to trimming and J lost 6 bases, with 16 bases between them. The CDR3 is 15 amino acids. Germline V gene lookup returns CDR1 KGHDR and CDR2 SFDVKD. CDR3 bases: TGTGCCACCAGTGGGGGACGGGGGATGAGCAATGAGCAGTTCTTC. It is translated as CATSGGRGMSNEQFF.

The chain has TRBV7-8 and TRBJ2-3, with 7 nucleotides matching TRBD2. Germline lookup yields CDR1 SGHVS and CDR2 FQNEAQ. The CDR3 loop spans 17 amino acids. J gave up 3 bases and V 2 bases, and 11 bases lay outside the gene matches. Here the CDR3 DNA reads TGTGCCAGCAGCTTATTGGGGCGGGAGAAGGTGACAGATACGCAGTATTTT. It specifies CASSLLGREKVTDTQYF.

CDR3 sequence (DNA): TGTGTCTCCGGGACAGGGGTGAACTATGGCTACACCTTC. Translating it yields CVSGTGVNYGYTF. J is TRBJ1-2 and V is TRBV19; 10 bases are shared with TRBD1. CDR3 size: 13 residues. From germline, CDR1 is LNHDA and CDR2 SQIVND (reference sequence).

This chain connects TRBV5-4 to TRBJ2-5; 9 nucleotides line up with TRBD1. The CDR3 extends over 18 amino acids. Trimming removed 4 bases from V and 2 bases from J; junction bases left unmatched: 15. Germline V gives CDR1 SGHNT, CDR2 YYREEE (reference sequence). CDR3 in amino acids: CASSRGQGINRGQETQYF. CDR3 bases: TGTGCCAGCAGCCGAGGACAGGGGATCAATAGGGGACAAGAGACCCAGTACTTC.

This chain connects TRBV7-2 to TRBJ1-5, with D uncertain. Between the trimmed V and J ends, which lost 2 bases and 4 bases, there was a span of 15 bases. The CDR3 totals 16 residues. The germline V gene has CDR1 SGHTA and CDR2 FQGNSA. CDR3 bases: TGTGCCAGCAGCTTAACCCCCGGGCCCGTGAATCAGCCCCAGCATTTT. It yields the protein CASSLTPGPVNQPQHF. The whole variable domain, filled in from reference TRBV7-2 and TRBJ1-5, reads GAGVSQSPSNKVTEKGKDVELRCDPISGHTALYWYRQSLGQGLEFLIYFQGNSAPDKSGLPSDRFSAERTGGSVSTLTIQRTQQEDSAVYLCASSLTPGPVNQPQHFGDGTRLSIL.

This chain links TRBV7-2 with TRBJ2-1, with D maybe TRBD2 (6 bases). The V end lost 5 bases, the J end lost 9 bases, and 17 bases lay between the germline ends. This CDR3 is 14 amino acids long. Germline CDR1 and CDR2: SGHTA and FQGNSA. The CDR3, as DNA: TGTGCCAGCAGCCGGAGGAGGGAGAAGGGTGAGCAGTTCTTC. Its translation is CASSRRREKGEQFF.

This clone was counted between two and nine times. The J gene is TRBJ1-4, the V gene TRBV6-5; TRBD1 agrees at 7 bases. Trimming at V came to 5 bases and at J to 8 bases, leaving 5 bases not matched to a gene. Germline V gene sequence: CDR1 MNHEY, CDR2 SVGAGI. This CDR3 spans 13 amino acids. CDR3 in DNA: TGTGCCAGCAGTCTCGGACAGGCAGAAAAACTGTTTTTT. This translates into CASSLGQAEKLFF.

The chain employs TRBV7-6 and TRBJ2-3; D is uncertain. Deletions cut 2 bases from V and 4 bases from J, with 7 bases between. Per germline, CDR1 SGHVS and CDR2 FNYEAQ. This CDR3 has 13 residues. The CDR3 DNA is TGTGCCAGCAGCTTAAAGGCGGCAGATACGCAGTATTTT. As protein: CASSLKAADTQYF.

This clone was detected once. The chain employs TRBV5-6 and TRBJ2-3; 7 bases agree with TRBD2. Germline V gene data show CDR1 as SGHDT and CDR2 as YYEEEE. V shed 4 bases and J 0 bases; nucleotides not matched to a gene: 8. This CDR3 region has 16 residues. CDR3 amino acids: CASSTPGSGSTDTQYF. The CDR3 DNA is TGTGCCAGCAGCACTCCGGGTAGCGGGAGCACAGATACGCAGTATTTT.

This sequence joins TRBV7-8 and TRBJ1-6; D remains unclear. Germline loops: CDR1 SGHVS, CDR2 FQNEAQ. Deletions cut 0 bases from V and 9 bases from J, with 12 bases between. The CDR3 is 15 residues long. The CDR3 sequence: CASSLARVGRSPLHF. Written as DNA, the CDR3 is TGTGCCAGCAGCTTAGCTCGGGTAGGGCGTTCACCCCTCCACTTT.

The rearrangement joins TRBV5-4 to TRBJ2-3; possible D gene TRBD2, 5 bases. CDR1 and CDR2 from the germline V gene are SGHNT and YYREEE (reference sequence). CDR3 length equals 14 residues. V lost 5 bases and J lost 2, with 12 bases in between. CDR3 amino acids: CASREARYTDTQYF. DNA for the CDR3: TGTGCCAGCAGGGAGGCTCGGTACACAGATACGCAGTATTTT.

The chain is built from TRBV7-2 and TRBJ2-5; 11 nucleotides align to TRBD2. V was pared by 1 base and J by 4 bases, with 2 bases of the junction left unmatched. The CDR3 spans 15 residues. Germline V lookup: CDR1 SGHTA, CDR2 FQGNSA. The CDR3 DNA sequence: TGTGCCAGCAGCTTAGGCCTAGCGGGAGGAGAGACCCAGTACTTC. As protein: CASSLGLAGGETQYF. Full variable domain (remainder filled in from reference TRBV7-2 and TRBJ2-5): GAGVSQSPSNKVTEKGKDVELRCDPISGHTALYWYRQSLGQGLEFLIYFQGNSAPDKSGLPSDRFSAERTGGSVSTLTIQRTQQEDSAVYLCASSLGLAGGETQYFGPGTRLLVL.

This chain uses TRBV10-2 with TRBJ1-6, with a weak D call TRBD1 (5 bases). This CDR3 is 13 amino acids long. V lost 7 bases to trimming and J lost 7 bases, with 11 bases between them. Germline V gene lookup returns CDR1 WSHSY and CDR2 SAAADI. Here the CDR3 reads CASMGWGNSPLHF. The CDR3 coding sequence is TGCGCCAGCATGGGGTGGGGGAATTCACCCCTCCACTTT.